This TCR beta chain was recorded in a study of naive and memory T cell subsets. Germline V lookup: CDR1 MNHEY, CDR2 SMNVEV (reference sequence). The CDR3 length is 14 residues. The V end was cut by 3 bases, the J end by 4 bases, with 10 bases between. This clonotype was counted between two and nine times. Its specificity is unknown. Two oligonucleotides, mixed equimolar, formed the beta constant-region primer covering TRBC1 and TRBC2. Four rounds of PCR amplified the ligated cDNA using nested alpha and beta constant-region primers plus SP2. TCRdb used MiXCR to reprocess the UMI-ligation and nested PCR reads, holding one entry per CDR3 protein. The sample records some 22,000 distinct CDR3 sequences, around 8.8% being singletons. Findings and limits, study-wide: Between naive and memory subsets, TCR abundance power law exponents differed. Gini index rose across naive, CM, EM and EMRA in CD4 and CD8.

The specimen sequenced was central memory CD8+ T cells from blood. This TCR was sampled from a human donor in good health. The genes are TRBV27 and TRBJ1-5; D gene uncertain. The CDR3 bases are TGTGCCAGCAGTTTGTTAGGGCCTAATCAGCCCCAGCATTTT. Protein: CASSLLGPNQPQHF.